The 4 T cell receptor beta chains given below trace back to one sample, sequenced in a study of shared clonotypes between healthy human individuals. The protocol was immunoSEQ multiplex PCR, while the TCRdb copy is restricted to in-frame clones and leaves out a portion. In the table there are over a million clones, around 98% of which are singletons. Material: naive CD4+ T cells sorted from blood. The subset here: CD45RA+ positively selected. The receptors originated from a young man in good health.

This chain uses TRBV29-1 with TRBJ2-3, with 7 nucleotides matching TRBD2. CDR3 size: 12 residues. Germline CDR1 SQVTM, CDR2 ANQGSEA. V shed 8 bases and J 5 bases; nucleotides not matched to a gene: 7. The CDR3 loop is CSLGLDKDTQYF. For the CDR3, the DNA is TGCAGCCTAGGACTAGATAAAGATACGCAGTATTTT.

This clone was seen a single time. This chain connects TRBV10-1 to TRBJ1-5; possible D gene TRBD1, 5 bases. This CDR3 contains 13 residues. Germline CDR1 WNHNN, CDR2 SYGVQD (reference sequence). Trimming removed 2 bases at V and 5 bases at J, with 7 bases between. CDR3 residues: CASSEAQDQPQHF. CDR3 bases: TGCGCCAGCAGTGAGGCACAGGATCAGCCCCAGCATTTT.

This chain links TRBV18 with TRBJ2-1; possibly TRBD1 or TRBD2 for D (6 bases each). The CDR3 runs to 13 residues. Trimming stripped 2 bases from V and 9 bases from J, with 11 bases between. Germline V gene data show CDR1 as KGHSH and CDR2 as LQKENI. The CDR3 loop reads CASSPNREAEQFF. The CDR3, as DNA: TGTGCCAGCTCACCAAACAGGGAGGCTGAGCAGTTCTTC.

The V call is TRBV14, the J call TRBJ2-1, with 7 bases identical to TRBD2. The CDR3 consists of 18 residues. CDR1 SGHDN and CDR2 FVKESK come from the germline V gene. The V segment lost 0 bases and the J segment 0 bases; nucleotides outside the gene matches: 8. The CDR3 DNA is TGTGCCAGCAGCCAAGATGTCGCGGGCGGGAGCTCCTACAATGAGCAGTTCTTC. It specifies CASSQDVAGGSSYNEQFF.